These T cell receptor beta chains were read from a single sample in a study of identical twins. TCRdb re-called the 5' RACE reads through MiXCR, storing one row per CDR3 protein. The sample contains about 530,000 distinct CDR3 sequences, nearly 15% of which appear only once. The sample was also linked to a second study, of yellow fever vaccine responses in identical twins.

The source material was CD4+ T cells sorted from blood. These receptors came from a young woman in good health. Each CDR3 is given with its conserved first and last residue. D genes are given only for firm matches. Size values are once, few and many counts, or a class for expanded clones, and some rows have none.

v_call	cdr3_length	d_call	j_call	clone_size	cdr3_nt	cdr3_aa
TRBV27	16	TRBD2	TRBJ2-2	few	TGTGCCAGCAGTTCAAGGGAGGGCACCAACACCGGGGAGCTGTTTTTT	CASSSREGTNTGELFF
TRBV4-1	14	TRBD1	TRBJ1-4	NA	TGCGCCAGCGTCCCGGGACAGGGGAATGAAAAACTGTTTTTT	CASVPGQGNEKLFF
TRBV11-3	15	TRBD2	TRBJ2-1	few	TGTGCCAGCGGATCTAGCGGGTTCTCCTACAATGAGCAGTTCTTC	CASGSSGFSYNEQFF
TRBV6-1	15	TRBD2	TRBJ2-2	few	TGTGCCAGCACGGCGGGAGTTCGGGACACCGGGGAGCTGTTTTTT	CASTAGVRDTGELFF
TRBV7-9	17	TRBD2	TRBJ2-2	NA	TGTGCCAGCAGCCGCCGGTTAGCGGGAGGTGACACCGGGGAGCTGTTTTTT	CASSRRLAGGDTGELFF
TRBV20-1	17	TRBD2	TRBJ2-3	few	TGCAGTGCTAGTGACGCGGGAGGGAACCCTAGCACAGATACGCAGTATTTT	CSASDAGGNPSTDTQYF
TRBV20-1	15	NA	TRBJ2-7	NA	TGCAGTGCTAGGTATCGAGAGGGCGACTCCTACGAGCAGTACTTC	CSARYREGDSYEQYF
TRBV9	16	TRBD2	TRBJ2-2	NA	TGTGCCAGCAGCGCACGGGGGACTAGCGGGAGCCGGGAGCTGTTTTTT	CASSARGTSGSRELFF
TRBV3-1	16	NA	TRBJ2-3	few	TGTGCCAGCAGCCAAGGTCCATCGGGCAGCACAGATACGCAGTATTTT	CASSQGPSGSTDTQYF
TRBV18	15	TRBD1	TRBJ1-4	few	TGTGCCAGCTCACTTCGGACAGGGAAGGAAGAAAAACTGTTTTTT	CASSLRTGKEEKLFF
TRBV10-2	13	NA	TRBJ2-1	few	TGCGCCAGCAGATCCACGGCCCTCTACAAGGAGTTCTTC	CASRSTALYKEFF
TRBV5-1	19	NA	TRBJ1-4	few	TGCGCCAGCAGCTCGGGCTCGGGGACACCCCGAGGTGGTGGTGAAAAACTGTTTTTT	CASSSGSGTPRGGGEKLFF
TRBV5-1	14	TRBD2	TRBJ2-3	NA	TGCGCCAGCAGGTCGGGGGGGCCCACAGATACGCAGTATTTT	CASRSGGPTDTQYF
TRBV3-1	15	NA	TRBJ2-1	few	TGTGCCAGCAGCCAAGAGGGACACGGGAGTGGTGAGCAGTTCTTC	CASSQEGHGSGEQFF
TRBV9	15	NA	TRBJ2-2	few	TGTGCCAGCAGCGATACACAGGGAGCCCGGGGGGAGCTGTTTTTT	CASSDTQGARGELFF
TRBV10-3	14	NA	TRBJ1-5	few	TGTGCCATCAGTGAGTCGAAGGGGAGTCAGCCCCAGCATTTT	CAISESKGSQPQHF
TRBV18	16	TRBD2	TRBJ2-7	NA	TGTGCCAGCTCACCACCGGGAGCGGGAGCTTTGGGCGAGCAGTACTTC	CASSPPGAGALGEQYF
TRBV5-6	13	NA	TRBJ2-3	few	TGTGCCAGCAGCCCCAGAAACACAGATACGCAGTATTTT	CASSPRNTDTQYF
TRBV5-1	16	TRBD2	TRBJ2-7	few	TGCGCCAGCAGCCCGTCTGGTCTAGCGGGAGTTAGCGAGCAGTACTTC	CASSPSGLAGVSEQYF
TRBV19	14	NA	TRBJ2-5	few	TGTGCCAGTACCAAGGGACACTCCGAAGAGACCCAGTACTTC	CASTKGHSEETQYF
TRBV28	14	TRBD1	TRBJ2-7	few	TGTGCCAGCAGGGAAGACAGGGCGAACTACGAGCAGTACTTC	CASREDRANYEQYF
TRBV5-1	14	NA	TRBJ2-1	few	TGCGCCAGCAGCCACCGACAGGCCCCGGGGGAGCAGTTCTTC	CASSHRQAPGEQFF
TRBV18	15	NA	TRBJ2-5	few	TGTGCCAGCTCACCAGCAGGACTAACTCAAGAGACCCAGTACTTC	CASSPAGLTQETQYF
TRBV6-1	16	NA	TRBJ2-1	NA	TGTGCCAGCAGTCCCCTCTGGATTAGCTCCTACAATGAGCAGTTCTTC	CASSPLWISSYNEQFF
TRBV10-3	14	NA	TRBJ2-2	few	TGTGCCATCAGTGCCAACGCAGAAACCGGGGAGCTGTTTTTT	CAISANAETGELFF
TRBV11-2	15	NA	TRBJ1-1	NA	TGTGCCAGCAGCTTAACCCAGGGGCGGCACACTGAAGCTTTCTTT	CASSLTQGRHTEAFF
TRBV6-1	16	TRBD2	TRBJ2-2	NA	TGTGCCAGCAGCCCCCGGGGCGGGAGGGACACCGGGGAGCTGTTTTTT	CASSPRGGRDTGELFF
TRBV24-1	14	TRBD1	TRBJ1-2	NA	TGTGCCACCAGTGATTCGGACAGGGAGTATGGCTACACCTTC	CATSDSDREYGYTF
TRBV6-1	13	NA	TRBJ1-1	NA	TGTGCCAGCAGTAGGGACGGACCCTTTGAAGCTTTCTTT	CASSRDGPFEAFF
TRBV15	14	TRBD1	TRBJ2-5	NA	TGTGCCACCAGCCCCGGGACAGGGTGGGAGACCCAGTACTTC	CATSPGTGWETQYF
TRBV7-9	12	NA	TRBJ1-4	NA	TGTGCCACCAGGGGAAGAAATGAAAAACTGTTTTTT	CATRGRNEKLFF
TRBV3-1	16	NA	TRBJ2-5	few	TGTGCCAGCAGCCAAGAAAACCCGGGACCACGAGGGACCCAGTACTTC	CASSQENPGPRGTQYF
TRBV10-3	16	TRBD2	TRBJ2-1	few	TGTGCCATCAGTGAGTCTGGGACTAGCGGGGGAAATGAGCAGTTCTTC	CAISESGTSGGNEQFF
TRBV5-1	15	TRBD1	TRBJ2-1	NA	TGCGCCAGCAGCCTGACAGGGGGTGATTTTAGTGAGCAGTTCTTC	CASSLTGGDFSEQFF
TRBV10-3	13	NA	TRBJ2-3	NA	TGTGCCATATTAGCGGAAGGTATTGATACGCAGTATTTT	CAILAEGIDTQYF
TRBV19	13	TRBD2	TRBJ2-4	few	TGTGCCAGTAGCGGACTAGCTGGAAACATTCAGTACTTC	CASSGLAGNIQYF
TRBV5-1	14	TRBD1	TRBJ1-1	NA	TGCGCCAGCAGCGTCGGGACAGAAAACACTGAAGCTTTCTTT	CASSVGTENTEAFF
TRBV18	14	NA	TRBJ2-2	few	TGTGCCAGCTCAGAGGCGTCAAACACCGGGGAGCTGTTTTTT	CASSEASNTGELFF
TRBV24-1	16	TRBD2	TRBJ2-1	NA	TGTGCCACCTCCAAAGGGGCTAGCGGGAGGGATGGTGAGCAGTTCTTC	CATSKGASGRDGEQFF
TRBV6-6	10	NA	TRBJ1-1	NA	TGTGCCAGCAGGGGGACTGAAGCTTTCTTT	CASRGTEAFF
TRBV9	16	TRBD1	TRBJ2-1	few	TGTGCCAGCATTAGGGGGCCCTCTTCGGAGTACAATGAGCAGTTCTTC	CASIRGPSSEYNEQFF